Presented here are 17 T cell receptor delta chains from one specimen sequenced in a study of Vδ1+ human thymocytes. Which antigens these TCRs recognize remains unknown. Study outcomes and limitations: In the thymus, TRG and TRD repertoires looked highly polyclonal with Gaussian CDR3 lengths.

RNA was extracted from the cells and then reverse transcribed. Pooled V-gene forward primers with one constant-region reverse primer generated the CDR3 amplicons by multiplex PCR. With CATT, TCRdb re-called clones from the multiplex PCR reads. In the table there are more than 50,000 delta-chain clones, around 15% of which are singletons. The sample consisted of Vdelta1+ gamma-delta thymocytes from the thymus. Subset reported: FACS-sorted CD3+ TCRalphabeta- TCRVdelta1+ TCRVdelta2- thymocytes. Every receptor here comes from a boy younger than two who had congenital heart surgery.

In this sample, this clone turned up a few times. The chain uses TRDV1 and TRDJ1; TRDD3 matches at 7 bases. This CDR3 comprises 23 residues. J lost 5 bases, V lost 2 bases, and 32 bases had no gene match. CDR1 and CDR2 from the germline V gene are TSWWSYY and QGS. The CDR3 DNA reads TGTGCTCTTGGGGAAGTCGCCCCTACTACTAGTACTGGGGTCAAGCACGGGGGAGATAAACTCATCTTT. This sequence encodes CALGEVAPTTSTGVKHGGDKLIF.

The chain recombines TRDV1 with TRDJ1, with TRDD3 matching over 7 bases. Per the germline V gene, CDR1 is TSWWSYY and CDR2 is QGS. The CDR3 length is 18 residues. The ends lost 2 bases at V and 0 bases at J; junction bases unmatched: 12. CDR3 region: CALGESAPLGKYTDKLIF. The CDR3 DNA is TGTGCTCTTGGGGAATCTGCCCCACTGGGGAAATACACCGATAAACTCATCTTT.

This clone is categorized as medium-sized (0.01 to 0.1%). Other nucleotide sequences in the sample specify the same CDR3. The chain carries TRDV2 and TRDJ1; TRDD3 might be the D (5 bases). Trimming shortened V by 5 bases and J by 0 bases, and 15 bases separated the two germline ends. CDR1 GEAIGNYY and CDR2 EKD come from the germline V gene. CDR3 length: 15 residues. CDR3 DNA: TGTGCCTGTGCCGGTACTGGTGTATACACCGATAAACTCATCTTT. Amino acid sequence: CACAGTGVYTDKLIF.

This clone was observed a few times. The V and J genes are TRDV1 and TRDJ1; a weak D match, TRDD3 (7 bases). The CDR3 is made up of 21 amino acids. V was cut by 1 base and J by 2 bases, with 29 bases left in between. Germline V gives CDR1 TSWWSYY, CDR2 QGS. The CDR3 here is CALGEPRKSYILGYSTDKLIF. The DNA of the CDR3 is TGTGCTCTTGGGGAACCAAGAAAATCCTACATCCTGGGATACAGTACCGATAAACTCATCTTT.

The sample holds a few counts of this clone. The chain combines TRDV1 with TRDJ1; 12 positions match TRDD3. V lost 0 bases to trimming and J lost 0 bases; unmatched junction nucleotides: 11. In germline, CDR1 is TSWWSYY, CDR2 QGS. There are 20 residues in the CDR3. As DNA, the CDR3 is TGTGCTCTTGGGGAACTAGCCCCTGGGGGATACGCATGGTACACCGATAAACTCATCTTT. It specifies CALGELAPGGYAWYTDKLIF.

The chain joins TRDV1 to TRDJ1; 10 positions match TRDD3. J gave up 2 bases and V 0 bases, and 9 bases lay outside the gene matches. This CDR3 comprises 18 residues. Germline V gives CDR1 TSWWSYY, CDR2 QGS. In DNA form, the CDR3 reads TGTGCTCTTGGGGAACTAGGCCGGGGGATACGTGGTACCGATAAACTCATCTTT. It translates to CALGELGRGIRGTDKLIF.

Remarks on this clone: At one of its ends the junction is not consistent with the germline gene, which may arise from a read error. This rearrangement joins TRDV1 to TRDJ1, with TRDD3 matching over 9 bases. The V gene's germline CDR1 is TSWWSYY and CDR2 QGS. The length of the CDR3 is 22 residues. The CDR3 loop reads CALGELVLPGGSGWKYTDKLIF. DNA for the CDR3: TGCGCTCTTGGGGAACTCGTCCTACCTGGGGGATCGGGGTGGAAGTACACCGATAAACTCATCTTT.

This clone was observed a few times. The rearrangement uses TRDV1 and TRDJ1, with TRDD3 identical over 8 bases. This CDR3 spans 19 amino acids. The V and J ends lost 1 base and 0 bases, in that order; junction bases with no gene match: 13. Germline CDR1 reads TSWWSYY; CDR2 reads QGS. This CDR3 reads CALGERGHDWGPHTDKLIF. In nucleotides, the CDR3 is TGTGCTCTTGGGGAACGTGGCCACGACTGGGGGCCCCACACCGATAAACTCATCTTT.

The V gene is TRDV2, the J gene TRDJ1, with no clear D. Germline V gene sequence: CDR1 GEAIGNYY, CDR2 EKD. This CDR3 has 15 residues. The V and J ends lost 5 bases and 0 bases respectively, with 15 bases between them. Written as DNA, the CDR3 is TGTGCCTGTGCCTTTCTGGTTGTGAACACCGATAAACTCATCTTT. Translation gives CACAFLVVNTDKLIF.

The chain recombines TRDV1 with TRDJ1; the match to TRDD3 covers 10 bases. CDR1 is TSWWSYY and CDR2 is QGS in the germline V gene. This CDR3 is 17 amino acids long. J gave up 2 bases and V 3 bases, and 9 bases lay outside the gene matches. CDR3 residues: CALGDFPVLGDTDKLIF. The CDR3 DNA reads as TGTGCTCTTGGGGACTTTCCCGTACTGGGGGATACCGATAAACTCATCTTT.

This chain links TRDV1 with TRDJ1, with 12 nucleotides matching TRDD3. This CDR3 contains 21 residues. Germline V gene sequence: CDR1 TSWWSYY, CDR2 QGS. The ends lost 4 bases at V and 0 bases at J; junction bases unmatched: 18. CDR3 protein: CALGGFPVLQLGDTYTDKLIF. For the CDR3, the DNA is TGTGCTCTTGGGGGATTTCCTGTCCTTCAACTGGGGGATACCTACACCGATAAACTCATCTTT.

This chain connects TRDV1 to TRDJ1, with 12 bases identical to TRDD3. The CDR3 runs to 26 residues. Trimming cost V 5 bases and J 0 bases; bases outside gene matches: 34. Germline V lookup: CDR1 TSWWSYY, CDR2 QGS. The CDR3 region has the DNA TGTGCTCTTGGGCCGTACCTTCCTAAAAGTGCCTACGGACTGGGGGATACCACCCTCTACACCGATAAACTCATCTTT. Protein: CALGPYLPKSAYGLGDTTLYTDKLIF.

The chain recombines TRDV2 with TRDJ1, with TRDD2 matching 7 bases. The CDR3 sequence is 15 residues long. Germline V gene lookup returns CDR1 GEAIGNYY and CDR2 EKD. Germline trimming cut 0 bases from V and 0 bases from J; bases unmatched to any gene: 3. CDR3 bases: TGTGCCTGTGACACCTTCCTACCGTACACCGATAAACTCATCTTT. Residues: CACDTFLPYTDKLIF.

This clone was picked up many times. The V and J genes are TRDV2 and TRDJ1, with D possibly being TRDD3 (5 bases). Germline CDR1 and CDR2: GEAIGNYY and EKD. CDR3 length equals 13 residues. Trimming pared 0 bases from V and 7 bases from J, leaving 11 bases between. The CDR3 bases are TGTGCCTGTGACACCGCGGGGGGCCTTAAACTCATCTTT. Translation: CACDTAGGLKLIF.

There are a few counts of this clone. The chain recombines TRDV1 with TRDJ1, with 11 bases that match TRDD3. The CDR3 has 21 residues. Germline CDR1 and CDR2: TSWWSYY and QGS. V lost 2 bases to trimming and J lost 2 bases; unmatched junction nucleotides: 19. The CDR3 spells CALGEGMFRLGDTDSTDKLIF. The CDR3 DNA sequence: TGTGCTCTTGGGGAAGGTATGTTCCGTCTGGGGGATACAGACTCAACCGATAAACTCATCTTT.

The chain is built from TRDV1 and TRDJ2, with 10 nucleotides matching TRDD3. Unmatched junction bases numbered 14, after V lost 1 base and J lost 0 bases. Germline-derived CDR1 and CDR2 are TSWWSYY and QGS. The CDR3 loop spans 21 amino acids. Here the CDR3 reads CALGEQVVLGDTVSLTAQLFF. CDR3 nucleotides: TGTGCTCTTGGGGAACAGGTCGTGTTGGGGGATACTGTCTCTTTGACAGCACAACTCTTCTTT.

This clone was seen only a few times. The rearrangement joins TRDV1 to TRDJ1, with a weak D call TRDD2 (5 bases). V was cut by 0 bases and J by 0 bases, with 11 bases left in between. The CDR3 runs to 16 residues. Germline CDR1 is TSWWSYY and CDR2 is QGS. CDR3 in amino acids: CALGELLPDDTDKLIF. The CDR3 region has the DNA TGTGCTCTTGGGGAACTCCTACCCGACGACACCGATAAACTCATCTTT.